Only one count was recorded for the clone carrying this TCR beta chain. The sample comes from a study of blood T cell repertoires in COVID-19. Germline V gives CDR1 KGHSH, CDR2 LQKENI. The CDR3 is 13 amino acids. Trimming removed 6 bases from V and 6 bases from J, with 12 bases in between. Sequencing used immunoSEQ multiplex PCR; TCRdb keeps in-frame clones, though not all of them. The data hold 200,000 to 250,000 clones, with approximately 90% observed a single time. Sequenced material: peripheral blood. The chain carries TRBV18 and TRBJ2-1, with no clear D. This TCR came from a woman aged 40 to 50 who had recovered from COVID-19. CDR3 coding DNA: TGTGCCAGCTCGACTGGTTCTGGCAATGAGCAGTTCTTC. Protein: CASSTGSGNEQFF.